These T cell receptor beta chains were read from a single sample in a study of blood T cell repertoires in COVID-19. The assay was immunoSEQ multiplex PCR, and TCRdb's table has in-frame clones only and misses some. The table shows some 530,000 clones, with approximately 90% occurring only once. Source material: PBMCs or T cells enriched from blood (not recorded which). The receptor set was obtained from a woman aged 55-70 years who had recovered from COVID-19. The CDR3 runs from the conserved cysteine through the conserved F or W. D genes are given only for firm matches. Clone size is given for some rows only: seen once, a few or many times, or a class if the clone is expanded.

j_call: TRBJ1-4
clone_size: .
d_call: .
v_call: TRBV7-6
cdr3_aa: CASSRTNEKLFF
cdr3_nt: TGTGCCAGCAGTCGGACAAACGAAAAACTGTTTTTT

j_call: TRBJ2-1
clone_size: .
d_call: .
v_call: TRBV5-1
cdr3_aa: CASSLGSNNEQFF
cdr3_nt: TGCGCCAGCAGCTTGGGGAGTAACAATGAGCAGTTCTTC

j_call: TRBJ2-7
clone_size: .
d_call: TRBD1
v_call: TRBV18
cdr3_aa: CASSRDRVDEQYF
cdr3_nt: TGTGCCAGCTCAAGGGACAGGGTGGACGAGCAGTACTTC

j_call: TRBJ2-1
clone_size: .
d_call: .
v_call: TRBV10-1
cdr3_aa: CASSDRESYNEQFF
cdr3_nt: TGCGCCAGCAGTGACAGGGAATCCTACAATGAGCAGTTCTTC

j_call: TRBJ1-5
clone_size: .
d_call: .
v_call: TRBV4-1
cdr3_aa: CASSLGQHSNQPQHF
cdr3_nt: TGCGCCAGCAGCCTTGGACAGCATTCCAATCAGCCCCAGCATTTT

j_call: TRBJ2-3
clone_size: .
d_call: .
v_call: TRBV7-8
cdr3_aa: CASSRKVLEPLSTDTQYF
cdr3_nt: TGTGCCAGCAGCCGAAAGGTACTAGAGCCTCTTAGCACAGATACGCAGTATTTT

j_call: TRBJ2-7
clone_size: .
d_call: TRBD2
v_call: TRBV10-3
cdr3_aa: CAISDLTTSGGGEQYF
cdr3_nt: TGTGCCATCAGTGACCTGACGACTAGCGGGGGTGGGGAGCAGTACTTC

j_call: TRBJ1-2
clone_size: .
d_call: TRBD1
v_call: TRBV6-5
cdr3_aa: CASRFGQGAGGYTF
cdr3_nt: TGTGCCAGCAGGTTCGGACAGGGGGCAGGTGGCTACACCTTC

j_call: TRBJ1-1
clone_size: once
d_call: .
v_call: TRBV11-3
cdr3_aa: CASSLGRVGGMIYTEAFF
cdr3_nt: TGTGCCAGCAGCTTAGGGCGAGTGGGGGGAATGATTTACACTGAAGCTTTCTTT

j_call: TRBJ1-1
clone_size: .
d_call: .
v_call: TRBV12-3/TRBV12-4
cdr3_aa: CASSFRQNTEAFF
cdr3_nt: TGTGCCAGCAGTTTTCGACAGAACACTGAAGCTTTCTTT

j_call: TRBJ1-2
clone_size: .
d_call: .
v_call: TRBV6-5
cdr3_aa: CASRAIQGIPYGYTF
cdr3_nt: TGTGCCAGCAGGGCCATCCAGGGGATCCCTTATGGCTACACCTTC

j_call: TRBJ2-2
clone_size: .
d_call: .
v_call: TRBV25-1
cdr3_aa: CASSEHMANTGELFF
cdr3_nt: TGTGCCAGCAGTGAACACATGGCGAACACCGGGGAGCTGTTTTTT

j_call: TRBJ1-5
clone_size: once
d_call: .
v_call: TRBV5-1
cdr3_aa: CASSLVADSQPQHF
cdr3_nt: TGCGCCAGCAGCTTGGTCGCGGACAGTCAGCCCCAGCATTTT

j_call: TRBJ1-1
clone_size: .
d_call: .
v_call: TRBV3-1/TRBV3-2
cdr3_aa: CASSQGGMFAEAFF
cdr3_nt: TGTGCCAGCAGCCAAGGAGGGATGTTCGCAGAAGCTTTCTTT

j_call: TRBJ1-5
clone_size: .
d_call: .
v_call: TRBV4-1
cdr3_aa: CASSHPVGGVHQPQHF
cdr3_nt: TGCGCCAGCAGCCACCCCGTAGGAGGGGTTCACCAGCCCCAGCATTTT

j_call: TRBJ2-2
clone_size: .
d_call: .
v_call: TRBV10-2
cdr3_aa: CASSRTGGQYTGELFF
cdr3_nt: TGCGCCAGCAGCCGGACCGGGGGGCAGTACACCGGGGAGCTGTTTTTT

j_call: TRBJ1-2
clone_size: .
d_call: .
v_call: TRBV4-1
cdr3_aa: CASSPLGGEGYTF
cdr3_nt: TGCGCCAGCAGCCCCTTAGGGGGAGAAGGCTACACCTTC

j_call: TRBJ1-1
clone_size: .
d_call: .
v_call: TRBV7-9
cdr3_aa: CASSLRTDGDTEAFF
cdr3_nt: TGTGCCAGCAGCCTTAGGACAGACGGGGACACTGAAGCTTTCTTT

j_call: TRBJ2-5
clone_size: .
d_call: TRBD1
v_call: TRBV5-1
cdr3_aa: CASSPSGQGEETQYF
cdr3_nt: TGCGCCAGCAGCCCCTCGGGACAGGGGGAAGAGACCCAGTACTTC

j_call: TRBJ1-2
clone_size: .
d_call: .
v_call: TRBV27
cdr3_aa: CASSPQGLGGYTF
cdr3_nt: TGTGCCAGCAGCCCTCAGGGTTTAGGTGGCTACACCTTC

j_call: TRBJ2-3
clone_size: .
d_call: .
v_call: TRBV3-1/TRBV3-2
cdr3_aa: CASSQRSRVKF
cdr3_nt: TGTGCCAGCAGCCAAAGAAGCAGGGTGAAGTTT

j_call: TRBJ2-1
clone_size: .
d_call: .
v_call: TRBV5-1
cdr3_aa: CASSPSSYNEQFF
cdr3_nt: TGCGCCAGCAGTCCTAGCTCCTACAATGAGCAGTTCTTC

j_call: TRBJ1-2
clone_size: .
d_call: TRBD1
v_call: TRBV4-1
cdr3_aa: CASSDYRGDYGYTF
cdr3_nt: TGCGCCAGCAGCGACTACAGGGGAGACTATGGCTACACCTTC

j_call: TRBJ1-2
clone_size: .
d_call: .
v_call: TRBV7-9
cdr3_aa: CASSLNEGGNYGYTF
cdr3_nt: TGTGCCAGCAGCTTAAATGAGGGGGGGAACTATGGCTACACCTTC

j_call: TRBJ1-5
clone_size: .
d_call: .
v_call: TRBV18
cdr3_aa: CASSETGFNQPQHF
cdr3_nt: TGTGCCAGCTCAGAAACAGGGTTCAATCAGCCCCAGCATTTT

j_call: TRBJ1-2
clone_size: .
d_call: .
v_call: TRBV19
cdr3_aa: CASSIEHSSNYGYTF
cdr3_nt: TGTGCCAGTAGTATAGAACATTCTTCTAACTATGGCTACACCTTC

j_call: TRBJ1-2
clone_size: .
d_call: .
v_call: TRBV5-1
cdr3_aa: CASSSPGLNYGYTF
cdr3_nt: TGCGCCAGCAGCTCCCCAGGACTTAACTATGGCTACACCTTC

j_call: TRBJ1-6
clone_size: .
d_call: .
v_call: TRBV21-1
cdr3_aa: CASSGKRGGRDSPLHF
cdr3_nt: TGTGCCAGCAGTGGGAAAAGGGGAGGGAGGGACTCACCCCTCCACTTT

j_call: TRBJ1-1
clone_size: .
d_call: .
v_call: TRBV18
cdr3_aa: CASSPQSSNTEAFF
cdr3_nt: TGTGCCAGCTCACCACAGAGTAGTAACACTGAAGCTTTCTTT

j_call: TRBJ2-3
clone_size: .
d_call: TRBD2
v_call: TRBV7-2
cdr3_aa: CASSITSGATDTQYF
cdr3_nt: TGTGCCAGCAGCATCACTAGCGGGGCCACAGATACGCAGTATTTT

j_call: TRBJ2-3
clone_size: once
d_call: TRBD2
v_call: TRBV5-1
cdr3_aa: CASSFGLAAGDTSTDTQYF
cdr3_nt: TGCGCCAGCAGCTTTGGACTAGCGGCGGGTGACACTTCCACAGATACGCAGTATTTT

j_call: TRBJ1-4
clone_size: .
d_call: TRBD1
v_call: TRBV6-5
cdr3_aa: CATRGAVIKKLFF
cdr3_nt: TGTGCCACCAGGGGGGCCGTGATAAAAAAACTGTTTTTT

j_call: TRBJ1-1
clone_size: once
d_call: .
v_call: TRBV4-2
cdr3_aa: CASNIGGSLNTEAFF
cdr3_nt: TGTGCCAGCAACATAGGAGGGTCTTTGAACACTGAAGCTTTCTTT

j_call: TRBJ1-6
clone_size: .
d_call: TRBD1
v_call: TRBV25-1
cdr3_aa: CASSEYNYGTGKNSPLHF
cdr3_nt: TGTGCCAGCAGTGAATACAATTACGGGACAGGGAAGAATTCACCCCTCCACTTT

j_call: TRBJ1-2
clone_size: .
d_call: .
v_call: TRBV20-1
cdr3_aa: CSARVGFGYTF
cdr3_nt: TGCAGTGCTAGAGTCGGGTTTGGCTACACCTTC

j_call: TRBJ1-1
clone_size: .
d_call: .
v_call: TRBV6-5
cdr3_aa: CASSSLITEAFF
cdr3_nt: TGTGCCAGCAGTTCCCTAATCACTGAAGCTTTCTTT

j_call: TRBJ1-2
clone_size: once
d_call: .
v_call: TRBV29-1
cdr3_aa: CSGTAGGGGYTF
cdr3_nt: TGCAGCGGCACGGCCGGGGGAGGAGGCTACACCTTC

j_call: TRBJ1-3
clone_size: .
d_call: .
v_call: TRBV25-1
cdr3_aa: CASTSSGNTIYF
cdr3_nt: TGTGCCTCGACAAGCTCTGGAAACACCATATATTTT

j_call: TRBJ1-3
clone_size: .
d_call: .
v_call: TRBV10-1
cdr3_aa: CASSEGGIGNTIYF
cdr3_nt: TGCGCCAGCAGTGAAGGAGGGATCGGAAACACCATATATTTT

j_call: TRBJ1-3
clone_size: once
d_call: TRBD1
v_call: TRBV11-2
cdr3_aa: CASSNRDRSSGNTIYF
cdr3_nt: TGTGCCAGCAGCAACCGGGACAGGTCCTCTGGAAACACCATATATTTT

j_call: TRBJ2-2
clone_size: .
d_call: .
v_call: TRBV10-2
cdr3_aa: CAATGDTGELFF
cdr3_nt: TGCGCCGCTACAGGTGACACCGGGGAGCTGTTTTTT

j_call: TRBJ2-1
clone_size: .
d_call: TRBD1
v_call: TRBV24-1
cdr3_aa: CATSDATGGMDEQFF
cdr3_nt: TGTGCCACCAGTGATGCCACAGGGGGGATGGATGAGCAGTTCTTC

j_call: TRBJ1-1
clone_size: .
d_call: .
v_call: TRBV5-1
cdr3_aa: CASSFGTEAFF
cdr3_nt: TGCGCCAGCAGCTTCGGGACTGAAGCTTTCTTT

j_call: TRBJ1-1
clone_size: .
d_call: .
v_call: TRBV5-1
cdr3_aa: CASSLVLTGPNTEAFF
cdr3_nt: TGCGCCAGCAGCTTGGTACTGACAGGCCCTAACACTGAAGCTTTCTTT

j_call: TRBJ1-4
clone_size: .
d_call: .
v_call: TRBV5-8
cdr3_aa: CASSSIMGVQGNEKLFF
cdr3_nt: TGTGCCAGCAGCAGTATAATGGGAGTCCAGGGGAATGAAAAACTGTTTTTT